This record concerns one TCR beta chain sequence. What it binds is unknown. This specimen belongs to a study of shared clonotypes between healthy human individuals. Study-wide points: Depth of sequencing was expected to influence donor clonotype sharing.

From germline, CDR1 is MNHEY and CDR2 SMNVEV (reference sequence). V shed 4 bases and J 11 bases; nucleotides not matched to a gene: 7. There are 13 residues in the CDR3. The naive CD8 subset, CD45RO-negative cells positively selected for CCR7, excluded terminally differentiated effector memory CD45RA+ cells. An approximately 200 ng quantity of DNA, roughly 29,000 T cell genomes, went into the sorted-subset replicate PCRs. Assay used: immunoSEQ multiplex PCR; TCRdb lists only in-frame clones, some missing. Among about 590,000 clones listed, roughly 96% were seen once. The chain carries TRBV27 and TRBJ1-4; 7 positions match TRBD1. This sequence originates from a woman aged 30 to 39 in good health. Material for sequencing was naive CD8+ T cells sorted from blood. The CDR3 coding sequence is TGTGCCAGCAGTTCCGACAGGGCAGTTAAACTGTTTTTT. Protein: CASSSDRAVKLFF. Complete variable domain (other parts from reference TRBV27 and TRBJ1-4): EAQVTQNPRYLITVTGKKLTVTCSQNMNHEYMSWYRQDPGLGLRQIYYSMNVEVTDKGDVPEGYKVSRKEKRNFPLILESPSPNQTSLYFCASSSDRAVKLFFGSGTQLSVL.